This entry lists 3 T cell receptor beta chains sequenced from one sample in a study of blood T cells in healthy people across ages. Then a second PCR, running about 6 to 12 cycles, was carried out with a sample-barcoded 5' primer and a J-beta primer mix. TCRdb itself ran the 5' RACE reads through MiXCR, one entry per CDR3 protein. This table holds roughly 1,500,000 distinct CDR3 sequences, around 36% found once. Sequencing input: blood. The receptor source for this set is a woman in her twenties or thirties in good health.

The CDR3 sequence: CASSFQWGPQDTQYF. Here the CDR3 DNA reads TGTGCCAGCAGCTTCCAATGGGGCCCACAAGATACGCAGTATTTT. This chain joins TRBV7-2 and TRBJ2-3; TRBD1 is a possible D gene (5 bases). Germline-derived CDR1 and CDR2 are SGHTA and FQGNSA. The V end was cut by 3 bases, the J end by 5 bases, with 15 bases between. CDR3 size: 15 residues.

V gene TRBV7-8 combines with J gene TRBJ2-4, with 9 nucleotides matching TRBD1. This CDR3 comprises 15 residues. Germline CDR1 and CDR2: SGHVS and FQNEAQ. J gave up 13 bases and V 8 bases, and 18 bases lay outside the gene matches. The CDR3 DNA is TGTGCCAGCTACGGGGGGACAGGGAAAAACAATGAGCAGTACTTC. Protein: CASYGGTGKNNEQYF.

This clonotype turned up a few times. The V and J genes are TRBV5-4 and TRBJ2-1, with 13 bases lining up with TRBD2. This CDR3 is built from 16 residues. Germline V lookup: CDR1 SGHNT, CDR2 YYREEE (reference sequence). Losses at the gene ends were 4 bases for V and 12 bases for J; bases not matched to a gene: 13. CDR3 in DNA: TGTGCCAGCAGCCTAGACGGACTAGCGGGAGAGGGCGGGCAGTTCTTC. This codes for CASSLDGLAGEGGQFF.